The 19 T cell receptor beta chains in this list originate from one sample, sequenced in a study of shared clonotypes between healthy human individuals. Terminally differentiated effector memory CD45RA+ cells were excluded from the naive CD8 cells, which were CD45RO-negative and positively selected for CCR7. Sequencing was performed with immunoSEQ multiplex PCR; in TCRdb, only in-frame clones are kept and a portion is missing. The sample yields 1.5 million to 2.5 million clones, about 94% seen once. The sequencing sample was made of naive CD8+ T cells sorted from blood. The receptors were gathered from a man younger than 35 in good health.

The rearrangement joins TRBV7-2 to TRBJ2-7; D gene ambiguous. Germline CDR1 reads SGHTA; CDR2 reads FQGNSA. V was trimmed by 2 bases and J by 2 bases, leaving 7 bases between them. The CDR3 contains 13 residues. This CDR3 is CASSLTRTYEQYF. As DNA, the CDR3 is TGTGCCAGCAGCTTAACCCGGACCTACGAGCAGTACTTC.

The chain is built from TRBV7-9 and TRBJ2-5, with 8 bases lining up with TRBD1. The CDR3 consists of 14 residues. Germline V CDR1 and CDR2: SEHNR, FQNEAQ (reference sequence). The V and J ends lost 3 bases and 5 bases, in that order; junction bases with no gene match: 5. CDR3 amino acids: CASSFFTGGETQYF. As DNA, the CDR3 is TGTGCCAGCAGCTTCTTCACAGGGGGGGAGACCCAGTACTTC.

The V call is TRBV28, the J call TRBJ2-5; weak D call: TRBD1 (6 bases). V was pared by 0 bases and J by 1 base, with 9 bases between. In germline, CDR1 is MDHEN, CDR2 SYDVKM. The CDR3 has 15 residues. CDR3 nucleotide sequence: TGTGCCAGCAGTTTATGGACAGGCCCCCAAGAGACCCAGTACTTC. It codes for CASSLWTGPQETQYF.

This clone was seen only once. The chain is built from TRBV27 and TRBJ2-1; perhaps TRBD2 as D (6 bases). Germline V gives CDR1 MNHEY, CDR2 SMNVEV (reference sequence). This CDR3 is built from 15 residues. The ends were cut back, 3 bases at V and 1 base at J, with 10 bases in the middle. CDR3 coding DNA: TGTGCCAGCAGTTTTACGGGACTGTCCTACAATGAGCAGTTCTTC. Translating it yields CASSFTGLSYNEQFF.

The chain recombines TRBV15 with TRBJ2-1; D is tentatively TRBD1 or TRBD2 (5 bases each). V gave up 5 bases and J gave up 0 bases, with 20 bases separating them. This CDR3 has 18 amino acids. Germline V gene data show CDR1 as LNHNV and CDR2 as YYDKDF (reference sequence). The CDR3 region is CATSSPKGRAYSYNEQFF. CDR3 in DNA: TGTGCCACCAGCTCCCCAAAGGGGCGGGCCTACTCCTACAATGAGCAGTTCTTC.

This chain uses TRBV5-1 with TRBJ1-1; the D is unclear. This CDR3 region has 16 residues. Germline values: CDR1 SGHRS, CDR2 YFSETQ. V lost 0 bases to trimming and J lost 0 bases, with 12 bases between them. The CDR3 is CASSLGGRTMNTEAFF. As DNA, the CDR3 is TGCGCCAGCAGCTTGGGTGGGAGAACGATGAACACTGAAGCTTTCTTT. Drawing the rest from reference TRBV5-1 and TRBJ1-1, the complete variable domain is KAGVTQTPRYLIKTRGQQVTLSCSPISGHRSVSWYQQTPGQGLQFLFEYFSETQRNKGNFPGRFSGRQFSNSRSEMNVSTLELGDSALYLCASSLGGRTMNTEAFFGQGTRLTVV.

V and J are TRBV5-6 and TRBJ2-7; tentative D call: TRBD2 (6 bases). This CDR3 is 15 amino acids long. Trimming pared 3 bases from V and 3 bases from J, leaving 16 bases between. Germline CDR1 and CDR2: SGHDT and YYEEEE. CDR3 coding DNA: TGTGCCAGCAGCTCGGCCGGGACGGGAGTCTACGAGCAGTACTTC. Translation gives CASSSAGTGVYEQYF.

The V and J genes are TRBV10-2 and TRBJ2-3; TRBD2 is a possible D gene (6 bases). This CDR3 comprises 13 residues. V lost 3 bases, J lost 9 bases, and 13 bases lay in between. CDR1 is WSHSY, CDR2 SAAADI, per germline. CDR3 DNA: TGCGCCAGCAGTGACCAGGGACTCTCGACGCAGTATTTT. This encodes CASSDQGLSTQYF.

The chain joins TRBV10-2 to TRBJ2-7; D not resolved. Germline CDR1 is WSHSY and CDR2 is SAAADI. This CDR3 comprises 13 residues. The germline V and J ends were trimmed by 4 bases and 5 bases, with 12 bases remaining between them. The CDR3 reads CASSVLGIDEQYF. In DNA form, the CDR3 reads TGCGCCAGCAGTGTACTGGGAATTGACGAGCAGTACTTC.

Worth noting for this clone: The sample has other DNA sequences that encode this CDR3 too. The chain is built from TRBV27 and TRBJ1-1; D ambiguous. Trimming shortened V by 0 bases and J by 5 bases, and 7 bases separated the two germline ends. This CDR3 region has 13 residues. The germline gives CDR1 MNHEY, CDR2 SMNVEV (reference sequence). CDR3 sequence (DNA): TGTGCCAGCAGTTTATCAGGGCTAACTGAAGCTTTCTTT. Its translation is CASSLSGLTEAFF.

The V and J genes are TRBV4-1 and TRBJ1-5; D call uncertain. Germline loops: CDR1 MGHRA, CDR2 YSYEKL. The CDR3 has 13 residues. With 0 bases removed from V and 5 bases from J, the gap between germline ends came to 5 bases. In DNA form, the CDR3 reads TGCGCCAGCAGCCAAGATCAAGATCAGCCCCAGCATTTT. As protein: CASSQDQDQPQHF.

This CDR3 reads CASSLPGTPSYEQYF. Written as DNA, the CDR3 is TGTGCCAGCAGCCTTCCCGGGACTCCCTCCTACGAGCAGTACTTC. The chain is built from TRBV13 and TRBJ2-7, with a weak D call TRBD2 (6 bases). This CDR3 comprises 15 residues. Germline CDR1 reads PRHDT; CDR2 reads FYEKMQ (reference sequence). The ends were cut back, 5 bases at V and 0 bases at J, with 14 bases in the middle.

The gene calls are TRBV4-1 and TRBJ1-3; D perhaps matches TRBD1 (5 bases). Germline V gives CDR1 MGHRA, CDR2 YSYEKL. The CDR3 spans 15 residues. The V end lost 0 bases, the J end lost 8 bases, and 14 bases lay between the germline ends. CDR3 in DNA: TGCGCCAGCAGCCAAGACACCCCCCCAGGGCACACCATATATTTT. Its protein is CASSQDTPPGHTIYF.

This clone was recorded once. The chain combines TRBV5-1 with TRBJ1-4; 7 bases match TRBD1. V was clipped by 4 bases and J by 8 bases; unmatched bases: 17. The CDR3 is 17 amino acids. Germline CDR1 reads SGHRS; CDR2 reads YFSETQ. The CDR3 is CASSPTEGTDRREKLFF. The CDR3 DNA sequence: TGCGCCAGCAGCCCCACGGAGGGGACGGACAGGCGGGAAAAACTGTTTTTT.

The chain couples TRBV4-3 to TRBJ2-5; D possibly uses TRBD1 or TRBD2 (5 bases each). Germline CDR1 is LGHNA and CDR2 is YSLEER. Trimming pared 1 base from V and 5 bases from J, leaving 14 bases between. This CDR3 has 15 residues. The CDR3 region is CASSQGDHLGETQYF. The CDR3, as DNA: TGCGCCAGCAGCCAAGGGGACCATCTGGGTGAGACCCAGTACTTC.

This chain connects TRBV7-3 to TRBJ2-2; 7 nucleotides agree with TRBD1. This CDR3 has 16 residues. V lost 5 bases, J lost 0 bases, and 6 bases stayed unmatched. Germline CDR1 and CDR2: SGHTA and FQGTGA. The CDR3 bases are TGTGCCAGCAGCCCCGGACAGGCGCCGAACACCGGGGAGCTGTTTTTT. It encodes CASSPGQAPNTGELFF.

This clone was recorded a few times. The chain carries TRBV29-1 and TRBJ1-1, with D possibly being TRBD1 (6 bases). The CDR3 runs to 13 residues. The V and J ends lost 7 bases and 0 bases respectively, with 12 bases between them. The germline V gene encodes CDR1 SQVTM and CDR2 ANQGSEA. CDR3 region: CSALGDMNTEAFF. CDR3 DNA: TGCAGCGCCCTTGGGGACATGAACACTGAAGCTTTCTTT.

V and J are TRBV21-1 and TRBJ2-4; the table gives TRBD2 as D, unverified against the DNA. TRBV21-1 is marked as a pseudogene. The CDR3 is made up of 16 amino acids. In DNA, the CDR3 is TGTGCCAGCAGCAAAGTCTTAGGACTAGCCAAAAACATTCAGTACTTC. Translated: CASSKVLGLAKNIQYF.

This clone was picked up one time. The V and J genes are TRBV27 and TRBJ2-7; 9 bases map to TRBD1. This CDR3 is 14 amino acids long. From germline, CDR1 is MNHEY and CDR2 SMNVEV (reference sequence). V was clipped by 1 base and J by 6 bases; unmatched bases: 4. The CDR3 DNA reads TGTGCCAGCAGTTTATTAGGACAGGGGACCGAGCAGTACTTC. This sequence encodes CASSLLGQGTEQYF.